This paragraph covers one T cell receptor beta chain sequence. The antigen remains undetermined. Reprocessing the 5' RACE reads, TCRdb reports a single entry for every CDR3 protein and omits DNA. This sample's clone table lists 550,000 or so distinct CDR3 sequences. CDR3 length equals 16 residues. Germline CDR1 SGHAT, CDR2 FQNNGV. This specimen comes from a study of T cells expressing NK-cell markers. Study-wide context: With respect to HCMV, seven of the eight sequenced donors were seropositive, and one was seronegative.

Study-wide results and caveats: For several donors, these clonotypes were likewise the leading ones in the CD3+CD56-NKG2C+ fraction. CD8+ T cells in over 5 donors included dominant NKG2C+ clonotypes at roughly 1.0-8%.

Sequencing used blood T cells: a sorted CD56 or NKG2C T cell subset, CD4+ or CD8+ T cells, or bulk PBMC T cells (not recorded which). The chain joins TRBV11-2 to TRBJ2-1; TCRdb selects TRBD1, and the lack of DNA leaves this call unchecked. The receptor comes from a man aged 18 to 35 in good health. The CDR3 reads CASSSLGATLYNERFF.